The 9 T cell receptor beta chains listed next were all sequenced from one sample in a study of control samples from healthy donors and cancer patients. The data were produced by immunoSEQ multiplex PCR, yet TCRdb's version contains in-frame clones alone and is incomplete. The table records tens of thousands of clones, around four fifths of them present only once. Sequencing was performed on blood. The source of these receptors is a man under 40 in good health.

This clone was counted between two and nine times. This chain joins TRBV6-5 and TRBJ2-7; D is perhaps TRBD1 or TRBD2 (5 bases each). CDR1 MNHEY and CDR2 SVGAGI come from the germline V gene. V was shortened by 6 bases and J by 7 bases, with 16 bases between the two germline ends. This CDR3 is built from 13 residues. CDR3 DNA sequence: TGTGCCAGCAGACTCCCCGGGACCCGAGAGCAGTACTTC. It codes for CASRLPGTREQYF.

The chain couples TRBV5-6 to TRBJ1-2; D gene unclear. Trimming stripped 2 bases from V and 6 bases from J, with 5 bases between. There are 11 residues in the CDR3. Germline V gives CDR1 SGHDT, CDR2 YYEEEE. In nucleotides, the CDR3 is TGTGCCAGCAGCTTACAGAATGGCTACACCTTC. Protein product: CASSLQNGYTF.

Written as DNA, the CDR3 is TGTGCCAGCACCCTCCGAGGGGAAACGCAGTATTTT. It yields the protein CASTLRGETQYF. The V and J genes are TRBV6-5 and TRBJ2-3, with D possibly being TRBD1 or TRBD2 (5 bases each). Germline assignment: CDR1 MNHEY and CDR2 SVGAGI. CDR3 length equals 12 residues. With 7 bases removed from V and 9 bases from J, the gap between germline ends came to 14 bases.

This chain joins TRBV27 and TRBJ2-6; D remains unclear. The CDR3 sequence is 15 residues long. Germline V lookup: CDR1 MNHEY, CDR2 SMNVEV (reference sequence). Trimming pared 6 bases from V and 0 bases from J, leaving 9 bases between. DNA for the CDR3: TGTGCCAGCAGGGAATTCGGCTCTGGGGCCAACGTCCTGACTTTC. It translates to CASREFGSGANVLTF.

This sequence joins TRBV27 and TRBJ1-6, with D uncertain. Germline assignment: CDR1 MNHEY and CDR2 SMNVEV (reference sequence). This CDR3 region has 13 residues. Trimming removed 4 bases at V and 7 bases at J, with 8 bases between. The CDR3 loop reads CASSSQRNSPLHF. DNA of the CDR3: TGTGCCAGCAGTTCACAGCGAAATTCACCCCTCCACTTT.

For the CDR3, the DNA is TGTGCCAGTAGTATAGATGGCAGGGGGGGCACTGAAGCTTTCTTT. Its translation: CASSIDGRGGTEAFF. J is TRBJ1-1 and V is TRBV19; 7 nucleotides agree with TRBD1. Germline CDR1 is LNHDA and CDR2 is SQIVND (reference sequence). Trimming removed 0 bases from V and 4 bases from J; junction bases left unmatched: 5. The CDR3 contains 15 residues.

This chain links TRBV14 with TRBJ2-1, with D perhaps matching TRBD1 (5 bases). Germline V lookup: CDR1 SGHDN, CDR2 FVKESK. The CDR3 totals 17 residues. V was cut by 0 bases and J by 0 bases, with 12 bases left in between. In DNA form, the CDR3 reads TGTGCCAGCAGCCAAGACGGACACCCACTCTCCTACAATGAGCAGTTCTTC. This sequence encodes CASSQDGHPLSYNEQFF.

This clone was picked up one time. V is TRBV11-1 and J is TRBJ2-1; 8 bases are shared with TRBD2. The ends lost 3 bases at V and 3 bases at J; junction bases unmatched: 4. Germline CDR1 reads SGHAT; CDR2 reads FQDESV (reference sequence). CDR3 size: 15 residues. In nucleotides, the CDR3 is TGTGCCAGCAGCTTCAGGACTAGCTTCTACAATGAGCAGTTCTTC. This translates into CASSFRTSFYNEQFF.

The chain couples TRBV29-1 to TRBJ1-1; perhaps TRBD1 as D (6 bases). V lost 6 bases and J lost 1, with 12 bases in between. CDR1 SQVTM and CDR2 ANQGSEA come from the germline V gene. The CDR3 extends over 13 amino acids. DNA for the CDR3: TGCAGCGTGGCAACAGGGACGAACACTGAAGCTTTCTTT. Its protein is CSVATGTNTEAFF.